Following are 24 T cell receptor beta chains from one sample sequenced in a study of molecular identifiers for immune sequencing clone quantification. TCRdb reprocessed the PCR reads with MiXCR, giving one entry per CDR3 protein. The table lists approximately 630,000 distinct CDR3 sequences, roughly 27% of them singletons, with about 0.78% in the top ten. Sequencing was performed on naive CD8+ T cells from blood, with Jurkat cell RNA spiked in. Subset described: FACS-sorted CD8+CD4-CCR7+CD45RA+ naive T cells. These receptors originate from a human donor in good health. Some libraries in this study had Jurkat cell RNA spiked in.

Turning to this clonotype: The junction shows a germline mismatch at one end, possibly a read error. The gene calls are TRBV4-3 and TRBJ1-1, with D possibly being TRBD1 (6 bases). The CDR3 loop spans 20 amino acids. Germline V gene data show CDR1 as LGHNA and CDR2 as YSLEER. CDR3 DNA sequence: TGCGCCAGCAGCCAAGATGTAAGGTTTGGGGGGCCCGCGTTTTACACTGAAGCTTCCTTT. This codes for CASSQDVRFGGPAFYTEASF.

With respect to this clonotype: Germline and junction disagree at one end, which may indicate a read error. The chain recombines TRBV7-9 with TRBJ1-1, with D unresolved. This CDR3 spans 13 amino acids. CDR1 and CDR2 (germline): SEHNR, FQNEAQ (reference sequence). In nucleotides, the CDR3 is TGTACCAGCAGCTTTCGGGAAACCACTGAAGCTTTCTTT. This sequence encodes CTSSFRETTEAFF.

V and J are TRBV19 and TRBJ1-5; TRBD1 matches at 7 bases. Germline CDR1 reads LNHDA; CDR2 reads SQIVND (reference sequence). The CDR3 is 15 residues long. V lost 3 bases and J lost 7; bases outside the gene matches: 9. The CDR3 nucleotides read TGTGCCAGTAGTATTGGAACCAGGGGGGTACAGCCCCAGCATTTT. Translating gives CASSIGTRGVQPQHF.

This chain connects TRBV25-1 to TRBJ2-7; D unclear. V shed 8 bases and J shed 0 bases, with 14 bases lying between them. The CDR3 extends over 14 amino acids. Germline V gene lookup returns CDR1 MGHDK and CDR2 SYGVNS. The CDR3 coding sequence is TGTGCCAGCGGTGGCTTGCCCAACTCCTACGAGCAGTACTTC. Translating gives CASGGLPNSYEQYF.

Notes on this clonotype: Just one base apart from a much larger clone, this may be a read error. This sequence joins TRBV5-1 and TRBJ1-1, with TRBD1 as a possible D gene (5 bases). The CDR3 is 15 amino acids. The germline gives CDR1 SGHRS, CDR2 YFSETQ. CDR3 in DNA: TGCGCCAACAGCTTGGTGCAGGGCGGTCCCACTGAAGCTTTCTTT. Translating it yields CANSLVQGGPTEAFF.

Only a few counts were recorded for this clonotype. This chain uses TRBV5-5 with TRBJ1-3; 10 nucleotides align to TRBD1. V dropped 4 bases and J dropped 4; count of bases not matched to a gene: 8. This CDR3 has 16 amino acids. The germline gives CDR1 SGHKS, CDR2 YYEKEE (reference sequence). This CDR3 reads CASSLPGTGEGNTIYF. The DNA of the CDR3 is TGTGCCAGCAGCCTCCCCGGGACAGGGGAAGGAAACACCATATATTTT.

This clonotype was recorded many times. The V call is TRBV12-5, the J call TRBJ2-5, with D possibly matching TRBD1 (6 bases). The CDR3 is 15 amino acids. Trimming left V 4 bases short and J 4 bases short, with 16 bases between. The V gene's germline CDR1 is LGHNT and CDR2 FRNRAP. The chain's CDR3 is CASGSDIGGRETQYF. For the CDR3, the DNA is TGTGCTAGTGGTTCCGATATAGGGGGACGAGAGACCCAGTACTTC.

This clonotype has more than one count but fewer than ten. The chain recombines TRBV20-1 with TRBJ2-7; maybe TRBD1 (5 bases). The V and J ends lost 0 bases and 2 bases respectively, with 17 bases between them. The CDR3 covers 16 residues. Germline V gene sequence: CDR1 DFQATT, CDR2 SNEGSKA (reference sequence). The CDR3 reads CSARDRSGSETYEQYF. The CDR3 nucleotides read TGCAGTGCTAGAGACAGATCAGGGTCAGAAACCTACGAGCAGTACTTC.

There are many counts of this clonotype. This chain joins TRBV20-1 and TRBJ2-3, with TRBD2 matching over 14 bases. Trimming removed 2 bases from V and 3 bases from J; junction bases left unmatched: 4. The CDR3 extends over 16 amino acids. Germline CDR1 and CDR2: DFQATT and SNEGSKA (reference sequence). As DNA, the CDR3 is TGCAGTGCTAGACGACTAGCGGGGGGGCCTACAGATACGCAGTATTTT. The encoded protein is CSARRLAGGPTDTQYF.

The genes are TRBV19 and TRBJ2-7, with D perhaps matching TRBD2 (5 bases). Looked up from germline, CDR1 is LNHDA and CDR2 is SQIVND (reference sequence). This CDR3 region has 13 residues. Trimming stripped 6 bases from V and 5 bases from J, with 14 bases between. CDR3 nucleotides: TGTGCCAGTAGCCCGGCCGGGGTTGACGAGCAGTACTTC. Translated, it gives CASSPAGVDEQYF.

About this clonotype: A read error may explain this, as a much larger clone is one base away. The chain recombines TRBV10-2 with TRBJ2-5; D call uncertain. The CDR3 length is 15 residues. The V end lost 2 bases, the J end lost 9 bases, and 19 bases lay between the germline ends. In germline, CDR1 is WSHSY, CDR2 SAAADI. This CDR3 is CASSEPRMGYEPQYF. The CDR3, as DNA: TGCGCCAGCAGTGAGCCCCGGATGGGGTATGAGCCCCAGTACTTC.

The V gene is TRBV6-2 or TRBV6-3, the J gene TRBJ2-3, with a weak D call TRBD1 (5 bases). CDR1 MNHEY and CDR2 SVGEGT come from the germline V gene. V lost 7 bases, J lost 4 bases, and 12 bases lay in between. The CDR3 runs to 13 residues. CDR3 in amino acids: CASTPSGPDTQYF. CDR3 nucleotides: TGTGCCAGCACCCCATCAGGGCCAGATACGCAGTATTTT.

This clonotype was seen ten or more times. The chain recombines TRBV7-9 with TRBJ1-5; no definite D call. Per germline, CDR1 SEHNR and CDR2 FQNEAQ (reference sequence). The CDR3 has 13 residues. Trimming left V 7 bases short and J 2 bases short, with 9 bases between. The CDR3 here is CASTRGGNQPQHF. In DNA form, the CDR3 reads TGTGCCAGCACCCGTGGGGGCAATCAGCCCCAGCATTTT.

This sequence joins TRBV20-1 and TRBJ2-7, with no clear D. Per germline, CDR1 DFQATT and CDR2 SNEGSKA (reference sequence). There are 15 residues in the CDR3. V dropped 3 bases and J dropped 1 base, with 16 bases sitting between them. The CDR3 DNA reads as TGCAGTGCTAGGGATCGTAGTAGGGCGTCCTACGAGCAGTACTTC. Protein product: CSARDRSRASYEQYF.

This clonotype was recorded at least ten times. The CDR3 nucleotides read TGCAGTGCTAGAGTTCGCGGCGAATCCTACGAGCAGTACTTC. Residues: CSARVRGESYEQYF. The chain employs TRBV20-1 and TRBJ2-7; D gene ambiguous. Trimming took off 1 base at V and 1 base at J, with 11 bases between the two ends. The CDR3 is made up of 14 amino acids. Germline V gene sequence: CDR1 DFQATT, CDR2 SNEGSKA (reference sequence).

This clonotype came up a few times. The rearrangement joins TRBV13 to TRBJ2-1; 12 nucleotides match TRBD2. Unmatched junction bases numbered 9, after V lost 4 bases and J lost 8 bases. Germline V lookup: CDR1 PRHDT, CDR2 FYEKMQ (reference sequence). The length of the CDR3 is 16 residues. The CDR3 region is CASSSPSGREGYEQFF. DNA for the CDR3: TGTGCCAGCAGCTCCCCTAGCGGGAGGGAAGGCTATGAGCAGTTCTTC.

The chain couples TRBV5-6 to TRBJ2-5; a possible D gene is TRBD2 (6 bases). This CDR3 region has 14 residues. Looked up from germline, CDR1 is SGHDT and CDR2 is YYEEEE. The V and J ends lost 0 bases and 2 bases respectively, with 8 bases between them. The CDR3 DNA reads TGTGCCAGCAGCTTGGCGGCGGGACAAGAGACCCAGTACTTC. Its translation: CASSLAAGQETQYF.

A few counts support this clonotype. For the CDR3, the DNA is TGCGCCAGCAGCCAAGAAAATACGGCCAGGAACACTGAAGCTTTCTTT. Protein product: CASSQENTARNTEAFF. V is TRBV4-3 and J is TRBJ1-1; D gene ambiguous. The CDR3 contains 16 residues. Germline V gene data show CDR1 as LGHNA and CDR2 as YSLEER. Trimming left V 0 bases short and J 1 base short, with 12 bases between.

Only a few counts were recorded for this clonotype. This may be a read error, as it is one base from a much larger clone. The CDR3 carries no conserved terminal phenylalanine or tryptophan, so it likely arises from a read error. The chain joins TRBV7-8 to TRBJ2-7; 10 nucleotides match TRBD2. Germline CDR1 is SGHVS and CDR2 is FQNEAQ. This CDR3 spans 17 amino acids. The V gene end was trimmed by 5 bases and the J gene end by 2 bases; junction bases not matched to a gene: 12. DNA for the CDR3: TGTGCCAGCAGCCTGGGGATAGCGGGGGGCATGACCTACGAGCAGTACCTC. As protein: CASSLGIAGGMTYEQYL.

V and J are TRBV27 and TRBJ2-7; unclear D gene. Between the trimmed V and J ends, which lost 4 bases and 7 bases, there was a span of 20 bases. CDR3 length equals 15 residues. Germline V CDR1 and CDR2: MNHEY, SMNVEV (reference sequence). The CDR3 DNA sequence: TGTGCCAGCAGTTCCATCCCCGGGCCTCTGGAGGAGCAGTACTTC. Translation gives CASSSIPGPLEEQYF.

At least ten counts were recorded for this clonotype. The chain uses TRBV7-9 and TRBJ2-7; D is possibly TRBD1 or TRBD2 (5 bases each). Germline V gene lookup returns CDR1 SEHNR and CDR2 FQNEAQ (reference sequence). V was cut by 1 base and J by 4 bases, with 17 bases left in between. The CDR3 loop spans 16 amino acids. Here the CDR3 DNA reads TGTGCCAGCAGCTTAGTCGTGGGGACCCTCGGGTACGAGCAGTACTTC. Its translation is CASSLVVGTLGYEQYF.

The genes are TRBV6-5 and TRBJ2-7; 7 positions agree with TRBD1. The V gene's germline CDR1 is MNHEY and CDR2 SVGAGI. With V trimmed by 7 bases and J by 2 bases, 11 bases remained unmatched. The CDR3 consists of 15 residues. The CDR3 loop reads CASKTGDSPTYEQYF. CDR3 in DNA: TGTGCCAGCAAAACAGGGGACAGTCCAACCTACGAGCAGTACTTC.

This clonotype was detected many times. The V gene is TRBV7-3, the J gene TRBJ2-2; D gene ambiguous. This CDR3 is 12 amino acids long. V shed 5 bases and J shed 5 bases, with 6 bases lying between them. Germline assignment: CDR1 SGHTA and CDR2 FQGTGA. The CDR3 protein is CASSITTGELFF. In DNA, the CDR3 is TGTGCCAGCAGCATCACAACCGGGGAGCTGTTTTTT.

A remark on this clonotype: Since a much larger clone is just one base distant, this may be a read error. The chain carries TRBV9 and TRBJ2-3; tentatively, D is TRBD2 (6 bases). This CDR3 is built from 15 residues. Germline V gene lookup returns CDR1 SGDLS and CDR2 YYNGEE. The CDR3 DNA reads TGTGCCAGCGGAAGGGACTTAACTAGCACAGATATGCAGTATTTT. It codes for CASGRDLTSTDMQYF.